The source of this TCR beta chain is a study of PD-L1 blockade in urothelial cancer. Looking at the study overall: Patients commenced atezolizumab in 2014, and it was given at 1,200 mg intravenously every 3 weeks.

Assay used: immunoSEQ multiplex PCR; TCRdb lists only in-frame clones, some missing. The sample carries approximately 70,000 clones, about four fifths recorded once. The time point: pretreatment peripheral blood. Patients each gave 1 to 8 samples, pretreatment and on-treatment. The TCR sequence derives from a woman aged 70 to 79 with urothelial cancer. Sequencing used PBMCs, obtained around atezolizumab (anti-PD-L1) treatment.

The DNA of the CDR3 is TGTGCCAGCAGCTTAGCTGGGACATCCGGTGAAGCTTTCTTT. This sequence encodes CASSLAGTSGEAFF. V is TRBV7-2 and J is TRBJ1-1, with a weak D call TRBD1 (6 bases). This CDR3 is 14 amino acids long. Trimming left V 0 bases short and J 7 bases short, with 12 bases between. CDR1 is SGHTA, CDR2 FQGNSA, per germline.